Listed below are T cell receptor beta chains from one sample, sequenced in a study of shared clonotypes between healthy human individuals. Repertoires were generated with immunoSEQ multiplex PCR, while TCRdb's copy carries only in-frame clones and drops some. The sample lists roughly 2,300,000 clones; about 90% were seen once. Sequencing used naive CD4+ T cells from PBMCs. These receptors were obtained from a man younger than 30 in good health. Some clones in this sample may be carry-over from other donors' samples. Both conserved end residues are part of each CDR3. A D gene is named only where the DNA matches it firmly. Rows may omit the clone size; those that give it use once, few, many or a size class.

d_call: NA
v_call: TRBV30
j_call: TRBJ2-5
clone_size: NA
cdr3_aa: CAWTDNGETQYF
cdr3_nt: TGTGCCTGGACAGACAATGGGGAGACCCAGTACTTC

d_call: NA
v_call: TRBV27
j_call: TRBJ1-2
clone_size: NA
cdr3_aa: CASNPRGPSYTF
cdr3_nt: TGTGCCAGCAACCCTCGGGGACCGAGCTACACCTTC

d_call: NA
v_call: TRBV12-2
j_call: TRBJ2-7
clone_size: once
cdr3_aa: CASRQGLSYEQYF
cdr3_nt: TGTGCAAGTCGACAGGGTTTGAGCTACGAGCAGTACTTC

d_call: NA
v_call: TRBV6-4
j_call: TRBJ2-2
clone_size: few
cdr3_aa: CASSDRDYTGELFF
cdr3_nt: TGTGCCAGCTCCGACAGGGACTACACCGGGGAGCTGTTTTTT

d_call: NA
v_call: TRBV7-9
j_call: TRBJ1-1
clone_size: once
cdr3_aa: CASTEQASSRAFF
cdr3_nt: TGTGCCAGCACCGAGCAAGCTAGCAGTCGGGCTTTCTTT

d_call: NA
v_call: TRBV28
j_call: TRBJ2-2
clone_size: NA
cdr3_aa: CASKGGETVNTGELFF
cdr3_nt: TGTGCCAGTAAGGGCGGAGAAACAGTGAACACCGGGGAGCTGTTTTTT

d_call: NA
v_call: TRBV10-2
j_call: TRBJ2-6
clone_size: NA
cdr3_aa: CASSDPFSGANVLTF
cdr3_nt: TGCGCCAGCAGTGACCCCTTCTCTGGGGCCAACGTCCTGACTTTC

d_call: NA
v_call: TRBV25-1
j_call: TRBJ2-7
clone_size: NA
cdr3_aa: CASSGLGRAYEQYF
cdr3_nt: TGTGCCAGCAGTGGGCTCGGACGGGCCTACGAGCAGTACTTC

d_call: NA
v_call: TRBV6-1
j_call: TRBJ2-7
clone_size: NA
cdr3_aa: CASNGNYEQYF
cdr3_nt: TGTGCCAGCAACGGGAACTACGAGCAGTACTTC

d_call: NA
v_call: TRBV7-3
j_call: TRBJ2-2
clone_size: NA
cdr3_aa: CASSLIRGPQTGELFF
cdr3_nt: TGTGCCAGCAGCTTAATTCGCGGCCCCCAAACCGGGGAGCTGTTTTTT

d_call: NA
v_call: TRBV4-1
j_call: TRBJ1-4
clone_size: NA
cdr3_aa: CASSQVQGEKLFF
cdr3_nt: TGCGCCAGCAGCCAAGTGCAAGGTGAAAAACTGTTTTTT

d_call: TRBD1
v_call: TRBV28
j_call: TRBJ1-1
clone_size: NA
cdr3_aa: CASRIGTDEAFF
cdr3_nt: TGTGCCAGCAGGATAGGGACAGATGAAGCTTTCTTT

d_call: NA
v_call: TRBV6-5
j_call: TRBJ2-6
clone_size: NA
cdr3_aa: CASSFQSSGANVLTF
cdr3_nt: TGTGCCAGCAGTTTCCAGAGCTCTGGGGCCAACGTCCTGACTTTC

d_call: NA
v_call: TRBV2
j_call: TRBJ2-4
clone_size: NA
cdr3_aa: CAQNTNENIQYF
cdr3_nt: TGTGCCCAGAACACTAACGAAAACATTCAGTACTTC

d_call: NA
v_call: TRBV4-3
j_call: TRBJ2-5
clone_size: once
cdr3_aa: CASSHPPVSETQYF
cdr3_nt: TGCGCCAGCAGCCACCCCCCCGTTTCAGAGACCCAGTACTTC

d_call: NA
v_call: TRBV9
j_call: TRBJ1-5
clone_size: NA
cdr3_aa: CASSVSPSNPVGSRDQPQHF
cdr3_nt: TGTGCCAGCAGCGTATCCCCAAGCAACCCTGTCGGGAGTCGAGATCAGCCCCAGCATTTT

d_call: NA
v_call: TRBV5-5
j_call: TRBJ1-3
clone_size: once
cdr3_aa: CASSLKQPSGNTIYF
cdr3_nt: TGTGCCAGCAGCTTAAAACAGCCCTCTGGAAACACCATATATTTT

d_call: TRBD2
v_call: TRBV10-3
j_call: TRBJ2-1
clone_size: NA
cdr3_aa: CATRWSGSTYNEQFF
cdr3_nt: TGTGCCACCCGGTGGAGCGGGAGTACCTACAATGAGCAGTTCTTC

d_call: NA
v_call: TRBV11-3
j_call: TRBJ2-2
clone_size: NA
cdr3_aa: CASSPTDRGELFF
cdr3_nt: TGTGCCAGCAGCCCAACTGATAGGGGGGAGCTGTTTTTT

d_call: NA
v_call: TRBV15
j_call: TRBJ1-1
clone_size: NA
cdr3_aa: CATSRAGPLEVVGTEAFF
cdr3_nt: TGTGCCACCAGCAGGGCCGGGCCATTAGAGGTGGTGGGCACTGAAGCTTTCTTT

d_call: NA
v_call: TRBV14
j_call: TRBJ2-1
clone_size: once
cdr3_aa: CASSPSGLPDREQFF
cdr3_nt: TGTGCCAGCAGCCCAAGCGGGCTCCCCGACCGAGAGCAGTTCTTC

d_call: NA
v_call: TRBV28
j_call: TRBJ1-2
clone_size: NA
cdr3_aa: CASFGSGANYGYTF
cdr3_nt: TGTGCCAGCTTCGGGAGCGGGGCTAACTATGGCTACACCTTC

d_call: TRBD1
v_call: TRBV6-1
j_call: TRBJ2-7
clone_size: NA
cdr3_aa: CASRGLGQGSYEQYF
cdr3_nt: TGTGCCAGCAGGGGGCTTGGACAGGGCTCCTACGAGCAGTACTTC

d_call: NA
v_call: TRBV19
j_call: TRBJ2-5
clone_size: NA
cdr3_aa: CASTVGGGGETQYF
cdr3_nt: TGTGCCAGTACCGTAGGGGGAGGGGGAGAGACCCAGTACTTC

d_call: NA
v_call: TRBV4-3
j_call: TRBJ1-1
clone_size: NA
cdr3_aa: CASSRGRTEAFF
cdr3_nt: TGCGCCAGCAGCCGGGGAAGGACTGAAGCTTTCTTT

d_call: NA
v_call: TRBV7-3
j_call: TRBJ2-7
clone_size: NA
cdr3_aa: CASSLFGDREQYF
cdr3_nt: TGTGCCAGCAGCTTATTCGGGGATCGCGAGCAGTACTTC

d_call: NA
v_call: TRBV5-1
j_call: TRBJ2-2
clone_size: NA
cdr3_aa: CASSLVPGSGELFF
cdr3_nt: TGCGCCAGCAGCTTGGTTCCGGGATCCGGGGAGCTGTTTTTT

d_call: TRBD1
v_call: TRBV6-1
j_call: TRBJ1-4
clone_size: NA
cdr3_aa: CASSVQTGENEKLFF
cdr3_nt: TGTGCCAGCAGTGTTCAGACAGGGGAAAATGAAAAACTGTTTTTT

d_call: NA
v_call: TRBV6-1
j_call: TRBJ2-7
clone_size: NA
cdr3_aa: CASSLTPEQYF
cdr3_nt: TGTGCCAGCAGTCTGACACCCGAGCAGTACTTC

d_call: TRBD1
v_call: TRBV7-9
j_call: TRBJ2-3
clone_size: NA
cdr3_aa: CASSPRTGGTTDTQYF
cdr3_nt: TGTGCCAGCAGCCCCAGGACAGGGGGAACCACAGATACGCAGTATTTT

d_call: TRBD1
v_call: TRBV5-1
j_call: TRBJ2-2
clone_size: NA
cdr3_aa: CASSLARGRLTGELFF
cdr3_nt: TGCGCCAGCAGCTTGGCCAGGGGGAGATTGACCGGGGAGCTGTTTTTT

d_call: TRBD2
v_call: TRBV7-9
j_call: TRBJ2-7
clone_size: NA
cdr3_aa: CASSSRDYYEQYF
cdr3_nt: TGTGCCAGCAGCTCGCGGGACTACTACGAGCAGTACTTC

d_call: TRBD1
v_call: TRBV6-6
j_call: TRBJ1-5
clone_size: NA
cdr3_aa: CASRGQGERPQHF
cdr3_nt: TGTGCCAGCAGAGGACAGGGCGAGCGGCCCCAGCATTTT

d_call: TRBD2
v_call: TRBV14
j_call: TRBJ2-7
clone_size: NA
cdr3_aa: CASSQEGRTRGYEQYF
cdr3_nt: TGTGCCAGCAGCCAAGAAGGGAGGACTAGGGGCTACGAGCAGTACTTC

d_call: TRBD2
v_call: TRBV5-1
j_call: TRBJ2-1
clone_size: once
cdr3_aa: CASSLGLDWKLAGHNEQFF
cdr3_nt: TGCGCCAGCAGCTTAGGCCTCGACTGGAAACTAGCGGGACACAATGAGCAGTTCTTC

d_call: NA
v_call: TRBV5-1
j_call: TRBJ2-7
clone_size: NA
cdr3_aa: CASSLEGPYEQYF
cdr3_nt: TGCGCCAGCAGCTTGGAAGGACCCTACGAGCAGTACTTC

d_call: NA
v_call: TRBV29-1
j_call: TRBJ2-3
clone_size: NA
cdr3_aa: CSVDVSYTQYF
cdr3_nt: TGCAGCGTTGATGTCTCCTATACGCAGTATTTT

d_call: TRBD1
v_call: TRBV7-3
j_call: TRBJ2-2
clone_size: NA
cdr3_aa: CASSLLPGQANTGELFF
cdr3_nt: TGTGCCAGCAGCCTCCTGCCCGGACAGGCGAACACCGGGGAGCTGTTTTTT

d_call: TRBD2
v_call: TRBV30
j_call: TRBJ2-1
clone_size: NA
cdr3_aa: CAWSVLGAGVGNEQFF
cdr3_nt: TGTGCCTGGAGTGTACTGGGAGCGGGAGTCGGAAATGAGCAGTTCTTC

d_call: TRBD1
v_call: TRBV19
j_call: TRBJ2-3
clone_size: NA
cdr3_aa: CASSNRDSSTDTQYF
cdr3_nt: TGTGCCAGTAGTAACCGGGACAGTAGCACAGATACGCAGTATTTT

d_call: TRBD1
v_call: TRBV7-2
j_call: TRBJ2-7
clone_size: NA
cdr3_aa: CASSQRTGPAYEQYF
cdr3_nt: TGTGCCAGCAGCCAAAGGACAGGGCCAGCCTACGAGCAGTACTTC

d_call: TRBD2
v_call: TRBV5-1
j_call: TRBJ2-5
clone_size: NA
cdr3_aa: CASKAGGSQETQYF
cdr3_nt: TGCGCCAGCAAGGCGGGAGGGTCTCAGGAGACCCAGTACTTC

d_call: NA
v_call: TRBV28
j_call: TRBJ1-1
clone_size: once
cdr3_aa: CASSAPRAPEGYTEAFF
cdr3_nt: TGTGCCAGCAGTGCTCCTCGGGCTCCGGAAGGGTACACTGAAGCTTTCTTT

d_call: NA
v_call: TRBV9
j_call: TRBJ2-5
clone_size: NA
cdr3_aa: CASSVGQRETQYF
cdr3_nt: TGTGCCAGCAGCGTAGGACAGCGAGAGACCCAGTACTTC

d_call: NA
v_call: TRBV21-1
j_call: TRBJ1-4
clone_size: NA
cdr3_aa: CASSSETGPNEKLFF
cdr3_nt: TGTGCCAGCAGCTCGGAGACAGGACCTAATGAAAAACTGTTTTTT

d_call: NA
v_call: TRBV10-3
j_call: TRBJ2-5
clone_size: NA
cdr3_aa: CAIRRGAGETQYF
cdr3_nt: TGTGCCATCAGGCGTGGGGCAGGTGAGACCCAGTACTTC

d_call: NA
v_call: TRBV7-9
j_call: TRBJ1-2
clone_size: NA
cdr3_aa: CASSLVRGLSYGYTF
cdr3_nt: TGTGCCAGCAGCTTAGTTAGGGGGTTGAGCTATGGCTACACCTTC

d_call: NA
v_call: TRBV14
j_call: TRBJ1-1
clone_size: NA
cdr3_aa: CASSQDSHLGFGNTEAFF
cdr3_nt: TGTGCCAGCAGCCAAGATTCTCATCTGGGCTTTGGGAACACTGAAGCTTTCTTT

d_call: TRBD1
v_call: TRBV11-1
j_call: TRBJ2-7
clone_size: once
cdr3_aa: CASSPQFGTDSYEQYF
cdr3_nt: TGTGCCAGCAGTCCCCAGTTCGGGACAGACTCCTACGAGCAGTACTTC

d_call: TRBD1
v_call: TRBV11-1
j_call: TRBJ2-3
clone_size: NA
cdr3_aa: CASSFGQGTDTQYF
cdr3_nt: TGTGCCAGCAGCTTCGGACAGGGGACAGATACGCAGTATTTT

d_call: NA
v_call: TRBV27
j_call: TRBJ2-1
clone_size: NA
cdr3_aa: CASGSGRGNNYNEQFF
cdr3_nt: TGTGCCAGCGGGTCCGGCAGGGGAAACAACTACAATGAGCAGTTCTTC

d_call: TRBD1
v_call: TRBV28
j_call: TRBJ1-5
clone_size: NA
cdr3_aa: CASSLGQAGNQPQHF
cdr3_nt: TGTGCCAGCAGTCTTGGACAGGCCGGCAATCAGCCCCAGCATTTT

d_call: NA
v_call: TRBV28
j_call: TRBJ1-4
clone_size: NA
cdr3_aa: CASSLRPSPQEKLFF
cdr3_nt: TGTGCCAGCAGTCTACGCCCCAGCCCGCAAGAAAAACTGTTTTTT

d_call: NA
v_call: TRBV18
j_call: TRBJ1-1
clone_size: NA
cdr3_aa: CASSPSRGGSTEAFF
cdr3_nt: TGTGCCAGCTCACCAAGCAGGGGCGGAAGCACTGAAGCTTTCTTT

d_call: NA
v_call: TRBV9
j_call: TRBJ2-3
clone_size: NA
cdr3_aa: CASSVASVADTQYF
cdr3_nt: TGTGCCAGCAGCGTAGCCTCGGTGGCGGATACGCAGTATTTT

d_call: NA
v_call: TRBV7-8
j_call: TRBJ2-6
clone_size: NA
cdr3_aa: CASSLDLSGANVLTF
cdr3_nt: TGTGCCAGCAGCTTGGACCTCTCTGGGGCCAACGTCCTGACTTTC

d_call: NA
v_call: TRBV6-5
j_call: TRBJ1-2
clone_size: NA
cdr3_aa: CASSYRQNYGYTF
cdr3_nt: TGTGCCAGCAGTTACCGGCAAAACTATGGCTACACCTTC